The clone carrying this T cell receptor beta chain was found many times. The trim removed 6 bases at V and 9 bases at J, leaving 10 bases unmatched. The CDR3 loop spans 16 amino acids. CDR1 and CDR2 (germline): MNHEY, SMNVEV (reference sequence). TCRdb itself ran the 5' RACE reads through MiXCR, one entry per CDR3 protein. In the table there are around 63,000 distinct CDR3 sequences, around 15% of which are singletons. The data derive from a study of T cells of healthy individuals. This chain connects TRBV27 to TRBJ2-2; TRBD2 aligns across 13 bases. This receptor was taken from a human donor in good health. The CDR3 bases are TGTGCCAGCAGACGATGGACTAGCGGGAGCTTACGGGAGCTGTTTTTT. Translating it yields CASRRWTSGSLRELFF.